This passage covers 10 T cell receptor beta chains from one sample sequenced in a study of shared clonotypes between healthy human individuals. Data came from immunoSEQ multiplex PCR; TCRdb stores just in-frame clones and leaves some out. Of some 1,400,000 clones listed, about 96% were seen once; the top ten hold more than 0.9%. Sequences were obtained from naive CD4+ T cells sorted from blood. Subset in this sample: CD45RA+ positively selected. Receptors originate from a young man in good health.

The J gene is TRBJ1-3, the V gene TRBV2; D is ambiguous. This CDR3 region has 13 residues. With 5 bases removed from V and 2 bases from J, the gap between germline ends came to 7 bases. Germline V lookup: CDR1 SNHLY, CDR2 FYNNEI. CDR3 nucleotides: TGTGCCAGCAGTACTTCAACTGGAAACACCATATATTTT. Its translation is CASSTSTGNTIYF.

The gene calls are TRBV4-3 and TRBJ2-7, with 9 bases fitting TRBD1. Trimming cost V 0 bases and J 4 bases; bases outside gene matches: 10. Germline V CDR1 and CDR2: LGHNA, YSLEER. This CDR3 contains 17 residues. The CDR3 coding sequence is TGCGCCAGCAGCCAAGATGCGTTTTCGGACAGGGGATACGAGCAGTACTTC. Translating gives CASSQDAFSDRGYEQYF.

V usage is TRBV5-1 and J usage is TRBJ2-1, with TRBD2 matching over 12 bases. V trimming: 4 bases; J trimming: 4 bases; junction bases outside the gene matches: 18. Germline V gives CDR1 SGHRS, CDR2 YFSETQ. The CDR3 is 20 amino acids. The CDR3 is CASSPLGQGTSGRRYNEQFF. The CDR3 bases are TGCGCCAGCAGCCCCCTTGGACAGGGAACTAGCGGGAGGAGATACAATGAGCAGTTCTTC. The whole variable domain, remainder taken from reference TRBV5-1 and TRBJ2-1, is KAGVTQTPRYLIKTRGQQVTLSCSPISGHRSVSWYQQTPGQGLQFLFEYFSETQRNKGNFPGRFSGRQFSNSRSEMNVSTLELGDSALYLCASSPLGQGTSGRRYNEQFFGPGTRLTVL.

The rearrangement links TRBV9 to TRBJ2-2, with 7 nucleotides matching TRBD2. With V trimmed by 0 bases and J by 5 bases, 10 bases remained unmatched. This CDR3 comprises 17 residues. Germline values: CDR1 SGDLS, CDR2 YYNGEE. This CDR3 is CASSVDGGRARTGELFF. The CDR3 bases are TGTGCCAGCAGCGTAGATGGTGGGAGGGCCCGAACCGGGGAGCTGTTTTTT.

The chain joins TRBV18 to TRBJ1-1; D is perhaps TRBD1 (6 bases). The germline gives CDR1 KGHSH, CDR2 LQKENI. Trimming took 2 bases from V and 8 from J, leaving 12 bases between them. This CDR3 has 13 residues. CDR3 in amino acids: CASSPGQIQEAFF. The CDR3 DNA is TGTGCCAGCTCACCAGGACAGATACAAGAAGCTTTCTTT.

This chain links TRBV19 with TRBJ2-3, with D unresolved. Germline values: CDR1 LNHDA, CDR2 SQIVND (reference sequence). The CDR3 length is 13 residues. Between the trimmed V and J ends, which lost 10 bases and 4 bases, there was a span of 15 bases. This CDR3 is CAIQTSFSDTQYF. CDR3 in DNA: TGTGCCATCCAAACGTCCTTCTCAGATACGCAGTATTTT.

This clone was recorded once. This sequence joins TRBV5-1 and TRBJ2-7; 9 positions match TRBD1. This CDR3 comprises 14 residues. Germline V lookup: CDR1 SGHRS, CDR2 YFSETQ. With 3 bases clipped from V and 7 bases from J, the junction kept 8 bases outside the gene matches. The DNA for the CDR3 is TGCGCCAGCAGCTGGGGGACAGGGAATGTGGAGCAGTACTTC. The encoded protein is CASSWGTGNVEQYF.

The chain uses TRBV19 and TRBJ1-1; a weak D match, TRBD1 (5 bases). Germline V gene lookup returns CDR1 LNHDA and CDR2 SQIVND (reference sequence). The CDR3 has 12 amino acids. V was trimmed by 5 bases and J by 9 bases, leaving 13 bases between them. The CDR3 protein is CASSFRDSKAFF. The CDR3 region has the DNA TGTGCCAGTAGTTTTCGGGACTCTAAAGCTTTCTTT.

The chain combines TRBV7-9 with TRBJ2-1, with D possibly TRBD2 on 6 matching bases. The CDR3 length is 13 residues. V dropped 3 bases and J dropped 4 bases, with 7 bases sitting between them. From germline, CDR1 is SEHNR and CDR2 FQNEAQ (reference sequence). CDR3 protein: CASSFREYNEQFF. The CDR3 DNA reads TGTGCCAGCAGCTTTCGGGAGTACAATGAGCAGTTCTTC.

V and J are TRBV27 and TRBJ2-2; no reliable D call. This CDR3 contains 15 residues. Trimming took 2 bases from V and 6 from J, leaving 13 bases between them. Germline CDR1 and CDR2: MNHEY and SMNVEV (reference sequence). CDR3 sequence: CASSLLGPGPGELFF. The DNA for the CDR3 is TGTGCCAGCAGTTTACTCGGACCCGGGCCCGGGGAGCTGTTTTTT.